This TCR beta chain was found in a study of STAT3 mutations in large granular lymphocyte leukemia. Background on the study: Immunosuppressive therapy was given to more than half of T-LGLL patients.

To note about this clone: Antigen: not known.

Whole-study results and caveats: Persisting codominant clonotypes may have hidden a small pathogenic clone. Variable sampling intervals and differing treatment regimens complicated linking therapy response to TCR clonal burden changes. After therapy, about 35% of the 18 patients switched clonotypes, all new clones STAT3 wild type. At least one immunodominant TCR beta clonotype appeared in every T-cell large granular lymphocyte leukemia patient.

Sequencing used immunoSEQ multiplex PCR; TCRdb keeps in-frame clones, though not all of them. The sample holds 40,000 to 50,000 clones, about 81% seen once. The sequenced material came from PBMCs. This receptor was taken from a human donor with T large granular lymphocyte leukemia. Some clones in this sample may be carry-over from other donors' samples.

In DNA form, the CDR3 reads TGCGCTGGGGGTAACACTGAAGCTTTCTTT. It translates to CAGGNTEAFF. The chain couples TRBV29-1 to TRBJ1-1, with D tentatively TRBD1 (5 bases). Germline loops: CDR1 SQVTM, CDR2 ANQGSEA. The CDR3 totals 10 residues.